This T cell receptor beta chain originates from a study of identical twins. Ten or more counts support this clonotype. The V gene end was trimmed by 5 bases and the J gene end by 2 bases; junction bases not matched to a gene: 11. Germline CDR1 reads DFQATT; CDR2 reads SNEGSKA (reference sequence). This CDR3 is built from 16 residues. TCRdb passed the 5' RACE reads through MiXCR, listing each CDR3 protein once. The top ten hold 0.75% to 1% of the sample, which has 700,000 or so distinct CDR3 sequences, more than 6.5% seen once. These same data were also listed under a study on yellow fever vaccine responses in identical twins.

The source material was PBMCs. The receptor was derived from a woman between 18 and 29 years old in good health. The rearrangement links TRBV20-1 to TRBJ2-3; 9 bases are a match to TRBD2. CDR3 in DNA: TGCAGTGCTCCAGAACCCGCGGGAGGGCCCACAGATACGCAGTATTTT. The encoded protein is CSAPEPAGGPTDTQYF.